Sequencing of this T cell receptor (beta chain) was carried out in a study of cytomegalovirus exposure and HLA in healthy donors (dated by TCRdb to about 2017). Turning to the overall study: An earlier analysis of a few hundred of the donors reported 276 Gb of sequence data and 117 million unique TCR beta sequences obtained from around 180 million T cells. An early release that covered around 590 HLA-typed donors contained approximately 300 gigabases of sequencing data and 65 million to 100 million unique TCR sequences. Of the 398 genotyped donors, approximately 80% fell in the genetic ancestry cluster associated with self-reported Caucasian donors. The study aimed to test whether cataloging public T cell receptors could reveal signatures of past pathogen exposure. The study profiled the T cell repertoires of 666 subjects by immunosequencing and related them to cytomegalovirus serostatus. Besides the first cohort of around 700 subjects, a separate validation cohort made up of 95 to 150 different subjects was used. To predict cytomegalovirus infection status, the study combined high-throughput TCR immunosequencing, statistical association of individual TCRs with disease status, and machine learning. To study patterns of TCR occurrence, a later analysis re-analyzed previously published TCR beta repertoires from 700 or so donors and added high-resolution HLA genotyping. In the later analysis, no new phenotypic data were used to find candidate immune exposures; instead, reliance was placed on TCR beta sequences and their occurrence across donors. To decide whether each TCR beta V gene segment behaved as functional or pseudogenic, an earlier analysis of 587 of the donors relied on high-throughput TCR beta sequencing. Donor age, sex, ethnicity and CMV serostatus were compiled together with the repertoire data. A later genetic analysis took genome-wide SNP genotypes for about three fifths of the roughly 670 donors and used that subset as a discovery cohort. All discovery cohort repertoires had been generated using a single sequencing platform. Class I and class II HLA loci were covered by the typing at four-digit resolution. Typing coverage differed by locus: A, B, C, DRB1 and DQB1 were typed in roughly 629-630 donors, DQA1 in approximately 520, DPA1 in around 580, and DPB1 in approximately 450. About five DR-DQ haplotypes were treated as single units for association and clustering because of strong linkage in the cohort. Among roughly 400 genotyped donors of the cohort, an average of around 220,000 unique TCR beta nucleotide sequences was sequenced per donor, of which about 20% were non-productive. Overall study results and their limits: A later genetic analysis associated a missense DCLRE1C variant with V-gene and J-gene trimming of TCR beta chains, and an independent cohort replicated the association. Most TCR sequences were seen in very few donors, while some public TCRs were found in many individuals. HLA typing was unavailable for some donors at each locus, so association tests used only the typed subset. A later analysis reported that several top co-occurrence clusters appeared linked to parvovirus B19, influenza, CMV and Epstein-Barr virus. Most CMV-associated TCR beta chains appeared to be HLA-restricted in a later analysis, and the HLA associations seemed to be driven largely by CMV exposure. In a later analysis, HLA-associated TCR beta chains were found to be more clonally expanded and to have lower generation probabilities than equally common non-associated chains. A group of highly shared sequence variants was considered likely to be a technical artifact of the sequencing pipeline. Because counts were too low, more than 15 rarely observed V segments, including chromosome 9 orphons, were excluded from the earlier analysis of 500 to 700 of the donors. Linkage disequilibrium might explain the correlated functional status among segregating V segments, but an unknown experimental factor could not be excluded. In both the original and validation cohorts, the classifier was reported to diagnose cytomegalovirus status with high specificity and sensitivity. The 87-base-pair reads could not distinguish some IMGT-functional V segments, including TRBV6-2 and TRBV6-3, so those segments were excluded. In vitro tests confirmed that a few of the cytomegalovirus-associated TCR beta chains recognize cytomegalovirus antigens. The authors suggested that the approach could potentially be extended to other disease states and immunological phenotypes. For the cohort, immune exposure information was limited to CMV serostatus. A later analysis found that TCR association rates varied across HLA loci, with DRB1 alleles showing the most associated TCRs and HLA-C alleles the fewest. A later analysis associated some 17,000 TCR beta sequences with specific HLA alleles at a false discovery rate of 0.05. In this cohort, only TCR beta chains were sequenced, and detectable features were limited by the absence of alpha or paired-chain data. An earlier analysis of 587 of the donors showed that most TCR beta V segments appeared in productive rearrangements either about 87% or about 30% of the time, which broadly matched IMGT annotations. A further reported finding was that TCR beta sequences accurately predicted the HLA-A and HLA-B alleles for most subjects in the first cohort. When HLA alleles, especially DR and DQ, strongly co-occurred, attributing TCR associations to individual alleles was difficult. Sequencing depth was assumed to be roughly uniform across donors in the presence/absence analyses, though that assumption may not hold. A total of roughly 160 TCR beta chains were listed by the study as associated with cytomegalovirus. A later genetic analysis reported fewer N-insertions in productive TCRs among donors in an Asian-associated ancestry cluster than the roughly 640-donor mean.

The cohort consisted of 666 healthy bone marrow donors. At the time of sampling, all cohort members were nominally healthy, though unrecorded immune exposures were likely present. The donor tested CMV seronegative and was one of the 352 seronegative cohort members. A peripheral blood sample was provided by each donor, and peripheral blood mononuclear cells were used for TCR beta sequencing. Genomic DNA was extracted from the blood cell samples with the Qiagen DNeasy Blood Extraction Kit. Based on the germline V gene (reference sequence), the CDR1 and CDR2 sequences are SGHNT and YYREEE. Counted from cysteine to phenylalanine, this CDR3 has 15 amino acids. Only CDR3 DNA is held: 45 bases, read in frame from base 1. At the junction V is shortened by 5 bases and J by 0 bases, with 15 bases in between. As for this clone: Its antigen remains unidentified. Qualities for individual bases were not recorded, and no much larger clone is one base off.

Libraries came from the immunoSEQ multiplex PCR assay. The multiplex PCR relied on a mix of 60 forward primers for TCR Vbeta segments and 13 reverse primers for TCR Jbeta segments. The CDR3 region of rearranged TCR beta genes was amplified from genomic DNA by a multiplex PCR assay. Amplified TCR beta libraries were sequenced as 87-base-pair reads on the Illumina HiSeq System. The source study handled its data this way. A later analysis tallied around 82 million unique TCR beta chains across the 666 repertoires, and about 10 million of those chains were shared by two or more donors. A nearest-neighbor algorithm error-corrected the raw reads and collapsed the reads into unique sequences, merging closely related sequences to remove PCR and sequencing errors. V, D and J gene segments were assigned by aligning CDR3 sequences to IMGT reference sequences. For a sequence to be retained, a match of at least six nucleotides to both a V gene segment and a J gene segment was required. A rearrangement counted as productive if the CDR3 had no stop codons and remained in frame with V and J, and every other rearrangement counted as non-productive. CDR3 was defined according to IMGT convention as the region running from the second conserved V-encoded cysteine to the conserved J-encoded phenylalanine. The earlier analysis of some 580 of the donors excluded any sequence lacking an unambiguous match to a single V gene segment. An earlier analysis of a few hundred of the donors called V segments functional above 56.7% productive rearrangements and segregating when the between-donor standard deviation exceeded 5%. A statistical classification framework was built to diagnose cytomegalovirus status from the catalog of TCR beta chain sequences. In a later analysis, TCR nucleotide sequences were compared against IMGT/GENE-DB human TR gene sequences so that V and J genes could be assigned. In a later analysis, CDR3 sequences and most-parsimonious VDJ recombination scenarios were assigned using the TCRdist pipeline. In a later analysis, each TCR beta chain was defined by its CDR3 amino acid sequence together with its V-gene family, and reads without a unique V-gene family were excluded. To address suspected cross-contamination and a sequencing artifact, a later analysis removed 450 to 700 highly shared, low-generation-probability nucleotide sequences. For each public chain, a later analysis derived a clonal expansion index from normalized ranks of inferred template counts within each repertoire. A later analysis computed generation probabilities with a VDJ recombination model fitted to out-of-frame rearrangements, and checked the results against IGoR. In a later analysis, TCR-TCR, TCR-HLA and TCR-CMV co-occurrence was scored with hypergeometric tests, and a repertoire-size bias correction was applied to TCR pairs. A later analysis estimated false discovery rates by permuting HLA or CMV assignments 20 times. In a later analysis, co-occurring TCRs were grouped using DBSCAN, and TCRdist sequence similarity was added for clustering within HLA-allele-positive subsets. Repertoires with fewer than 30,000 or more than 120,000 public chains were left out of co-occurrence clustering, as were a few repertoires with anomalous nucleotide sharing. In its TCRdb copy, this immuneACCESS table keeps in-frame sequences only and misses some clones. Where compared with another copy, unresolved V genes explain less than half of these, and the others have no known cause. V, J and clone size are taken as reported in that table, and D and trimming were inferred from the DNA itself. The sample table shows some 130,000 clones, and under 90% are seen once. The ten biggest clones cover 0.6% to 0.7% of the sample.

The chain employs TRBV5-4 and TRBJ2-7, with TRBD2 as a weak D call on 5 bases. This sequence was found in a man between 18 and 35 years old in good health and CMV-seronegative. The source material was PBMCs. At the DNA level, the sequence is TGTGCCAGCAGGCTGGACTCCTCGAGCTCCTACGAGCAGTACTTC. Its product reads: CASRLDSSSSYEQYF. Beyond the CDR3, the reference TRBV5-4 and TRBJ2-7 genes provide the residues; the full variable domain reads: ETGVTQSPTHLIKTRGQQVTLRCSSQSGHNTVSWYQQALGQGPQFIFQYYREEENGRGNFPPRFSGLQFPNYSSELNVNALELDDSALYLCASRLDSSSSYEQYFGPGTRLTVT.